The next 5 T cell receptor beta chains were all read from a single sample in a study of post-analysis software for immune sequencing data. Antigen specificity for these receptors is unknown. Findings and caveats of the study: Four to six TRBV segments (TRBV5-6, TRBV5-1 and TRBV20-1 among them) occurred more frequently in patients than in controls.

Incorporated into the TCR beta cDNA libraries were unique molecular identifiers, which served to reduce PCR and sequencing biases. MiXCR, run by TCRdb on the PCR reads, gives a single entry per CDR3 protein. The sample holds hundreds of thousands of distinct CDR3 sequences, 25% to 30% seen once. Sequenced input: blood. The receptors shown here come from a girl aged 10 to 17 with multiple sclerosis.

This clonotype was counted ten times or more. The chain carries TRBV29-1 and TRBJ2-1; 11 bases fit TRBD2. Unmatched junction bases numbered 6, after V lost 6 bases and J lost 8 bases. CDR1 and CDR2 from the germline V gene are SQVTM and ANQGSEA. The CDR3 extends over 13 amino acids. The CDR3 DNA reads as TGCAGCGTGGAGACTAGCGGGACCGATGAGCAGTTCTTC. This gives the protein CSVETSGTDEQFF.

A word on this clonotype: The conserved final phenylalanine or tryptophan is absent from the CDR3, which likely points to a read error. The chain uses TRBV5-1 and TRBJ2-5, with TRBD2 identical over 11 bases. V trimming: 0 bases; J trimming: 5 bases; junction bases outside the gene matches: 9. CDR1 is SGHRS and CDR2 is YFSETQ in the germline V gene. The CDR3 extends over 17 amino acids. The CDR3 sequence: CASSLALLAGDAETQYS. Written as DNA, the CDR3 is TGCGCCAGCAGCTTGGCCTTACTAGCGGGAGATGCGGAGACCCAGTACTCC.

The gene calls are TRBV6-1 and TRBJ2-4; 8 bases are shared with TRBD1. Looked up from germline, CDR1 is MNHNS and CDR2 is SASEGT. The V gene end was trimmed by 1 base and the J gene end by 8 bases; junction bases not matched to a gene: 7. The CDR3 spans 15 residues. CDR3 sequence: CASSEGLGQADIQYF. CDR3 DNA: TGTGCCAGCAGTGAAGGATTGGGACAGGCCGACATTCAGTACTTC.

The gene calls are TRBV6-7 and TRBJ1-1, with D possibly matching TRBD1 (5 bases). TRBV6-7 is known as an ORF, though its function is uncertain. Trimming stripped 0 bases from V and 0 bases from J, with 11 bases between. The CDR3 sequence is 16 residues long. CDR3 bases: TGTGCCAGCAGTTACTCGATACAGGAAATGAACACTGAAGCTTTCTTT. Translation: CASSYSIQEMNTEAFF.

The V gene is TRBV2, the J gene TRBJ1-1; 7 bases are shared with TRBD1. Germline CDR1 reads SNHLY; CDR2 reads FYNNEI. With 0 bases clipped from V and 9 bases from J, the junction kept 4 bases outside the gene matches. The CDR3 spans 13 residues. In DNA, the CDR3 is TGTGCCAGCAGTGAAGCGTTAAGGGGGCAAGCTTTCTTT. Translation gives CASSEALRGQAFF.